One sample yielded the 14 T cell receptor beta chains listed below, sequenced in a study of somatic mutations in cytotoxic T cells in rheumatoid arthritis. Libraries were prepared by immunoSEQ multiplex PCR; TCRdb keeps only in-frame clonotypes and omits some of them. The sample lists roughly 9,700 clones; about 81% were seen once. The sequencing sample was made of CD8+ T cells sorted from blood. The source is a woman in her 50s in good health.

The chain uses TRBV9 and TRBJ2-5; TRBD2 matches at 8 bases. The V gene end was trimmed by 2 bases and the J gene end by 3 bases; junction bases not matched to a gene: 6. Germline V CDR1 and CDR2: SGDLS, YYNGEE. The CDR3 loop spans 15 amino acids. The CDR3 DNA reads TGTGCCAGCAGCGTGGGCGGGGGGACTAAAGAGACCCAGTACTTC. It specifies CASSVGGGTKETQYF.

The rearrangement uses TRBV7-9 and TRBJ2-7, with D possibly being TRBD1 (6 bases). Trimming removed 5 bases at V and 5 bases at J, with 19 bases between. CDR1 is SEHNR and CDR2 is FQNEAQ in the germline V gene (reference sequence). The CDR3 is 15 amino acids. The CDR3 is CASSPSGARSHEQYF. As DNA, the CDR3 is TGTGCCAGCAGCCCATCAGGGGCCCGGAGCCACGAGCAGTACTTC.

Remarks on this clone: Compared with germline, one end of the junction differs, possibly owing to a read error. V usage is TRBV30 and J usage is TRBJ2-1, with TRBD2 identical over 10 bases. This CDR3 is built from 14 residues. CDR1 is GTSNPN, CDR2 SVGIG, per germline (reference sequence). The CDR3 spells CAWSVGLAGDEQLF. The CDR3 DNA reads TGTGCCTGGAGTGTAGGTCTAGCGGGAGATGAGCAGCTCTTC.

This chain connects TRBV6-5 to TRBJ2-3, with 8 bases lining up with TRBD2. The CDR3 runs 14 residues. Germline-derived CDR1 and CDR2 are MNHEY and SVGAGI. Germline trimming cut 10 bases from V and 5 bases from J; bases unmatched to any gene: 11. CDR3 protein: CATASGPFLDTQYF. CDR3 nucleotide sequence: TGTGCCACCGCTAGCGGGCCTTTTTTAGATACGCAGTATTTT.

The chain joins TRBV29-1 to TRBJ2-7; 7 bases agree with TRBD1. The length of the CDR3 is 13 residues. Germline assignment: CDR1 SQVTM and CDR2 ANQGSEA. Trimming cost V 6 bases and J 1 base; bases outside gene matches: 6. The CDR3 DNA sequence: TGCAGCGTCTCCCCGGGACAGTCCTACGAGCAGTACTTC. Residues: CSVSPGQSYEQYF.

The chain joins TRBV5-5 to TRBJ2-1, with TRBD1 matching over 7 bases. With 4 bases clipped from V and 4 bases from J, the junction kept 5 bases outside the gene matches. Germline CDR1 is SGHKS and CDR2 is YYEKEE (reference sequence). The CDR3 runs 14 residues. The CDR3 nucleotides are TGTGCCAGCAGCAGGGACAGTCCTTACAATGAGCAGTTCTTC. Encoded protein: CASSRDSPYNEQFF.

The V and J genes are TRBV27 and TRBJ2-7; tentative D call: TRBD1 (6 bases). V was shortened by 5 bases and J by 6 bases, with 20 bases between the two germline ends. Germline V gene data show CDR1 as MNHEY and CDR2 as SMNVEV (reference sequence). The CDR3 consists of 15 residues. For the CDR3, the DNA is TGTGCCAGCAGTCCCCCCCGGGACACCATTCTCGAGCAGTACTTC. Protein product: CASSPPRDTILEQYF.

The V and J genes are TRBV18 and TRBJ1-1; 12 bases fit TRBD1. The CDR3 runs to 17 residues. The ends lost 4 bases at V and 5 bases at J; junction bases unmatched: 11. Germline CDR1 and CDR2: KGHSH and LQKENI. CDR3 bases: TGTGCCAGCTCACGGACGGGACAGGGGGCCAGGGGGACTGAAGCTTTCTTT. It yields the protein CASSRTGQGARGTEAFF.

The V call is TRBV6-1, the J call TRBJ2-7; TRBD1 might be the D (5 bases). Looked up from germline, CDR1 is MNHNS and CDR2 is SASEGT. The germline V and J ends were trimmed by 8 bases and 2 bases, with 13 bases remaining between them. CDR3 length equals 13 residues. The CDR3 DNA reads as TGTGCCAGCGAGTCAGGGCTTACCTACGAGCAGTACTTC. Protein sequence: CASESGLTYEQYF.

The rearrangement joins TRBV7-2 to TRBJ2-7, with D unclear. The CDR3 spans 15 residues. The germline V and J ends were trimmed by 0 bases and 3 bases, with 12 bases remaining between them. Germline V gene lookup returns CDR1 SGHTA and CDR2 FQGNSA. CDR3 region: CASSLAESKSYEQYF. The CDR3 nucleotides are TGTGCCAGCAGCTTAGCGGAGTCTAAGAGCTACGAGCAGTACTTC.

This chain connects TRBV11-2 to TRBJ2-1; D gene uncertain. Germline V lookup: CDR1 SGHAT, CDR2 FQNNGV. V was shortened by 1 base and J by 0 bases, with 7 bases between the two germline ends. This CDR3 is built from 15 residues. DNA of the CDR3: TGTGCCAGCAGCTTAGTCTCGAGCTCCTACAATGAGCAGTTCTTC. Translation: CASSLVSSSYNEQFF.

The chain employs TRBV2 and TRBJ2-7; D gene unclear. Per germline, CDR1 SNHLY and CDR2 FYNNEI. This CDR3 spans 12 amino acids. V gave up 4 bases and J gave up 2 bases, with 6 bases separating them. The CDR3 region has the DNA TGTGCCAGCAGTGCACTACCCTACGAGCAGTACTTC. Residues: CASSALPYEQYF.

The chain carries TRBV28 and TRBJ2-4; 14 nucleotides line up with TRBD2. Germline assignment: CDR1 MDHEN and CDR2 SYDVKM. This CDR3 has 20 amino acids. V lost 3 bases and J lost 3; bases outside the gene matches: 13. The CDR3 nucleotides read TGTGCCAGCAGTTTTACGATCGGGACTAGCGGGGGACGAGGCAAAAACATTCAGTACTTC. This translates into CASSFTIGTSGGRGKNIQYF. Complete variable domain (other parts from reference TRBV28 and TRBJ2-4): DVKVTQSSRYLVKRTGEKVFLECVQDMDHENMFWYRQDPGLGLRLIYFSYDVKMKEKGDIPEGYSVSREKKERFSLILESASTNQTSMYLCASSFTIGTSGGRGKNIQYFGAGTRLSVL.

V gene TRBV2 combines with J gene TRBJ1-6; 8 nucleotides match TRBD1. Germline loops: CDR1 SNHLY, CDR2 FYNNEI. V lost 3 bases, J lost 8 bases, and 9 bases stayed unmatched. This CDR3 has 16 residues. The chain's CDR3 is CASSDLIQGDHSPLHF. The CDR3 DNA follows: TGTGCCAGCAGTGACCTAATACAGGGGGACCATTCACCCCTCCACTTT. Combining the CDR3 with reference TRBV2 and TRBJ1-6 gives the whole variable domain EPEVTQTPSHQVTQMGQEVILRCVPISNHLYFYWYRQILGQKVEFLVSFYNNEISEKSEIFDDQFSVERPDGSNFTLKIRSTKLEDSAMYFCASSDLIQGDHSPLHFGNGTRLTVT.